The rows below give T cell receptor beta chains drawn from one sample of a study of T cell responses to AZD1222 COVID-19 vaccine. The method was immunoSEQ multiplex PCR; TCRdb's version includes in-frame clones alone and lacks a portion of them. The sample has about 170,000 clones, roughly nine tenths seen once; the top ten hold around 1.1%. Sequenced here: peripheral blood, sampled 28 days after the second AZD1222 dose. The receptors originated from an adult who received the AZD1222 COVID-19 vaccine. Both conserved end residues are part of each CDR3. The order of the fields is CDR3 DNA, CDR3 protein, D gene, V gene, clone size, J gene. The D gene is left open where the match is weak. Clone size is given for some rows only: seen once, a few or many times, or a class if the clone is expanded.

DNA: NA
CDR3: CASILDRPNNSPLHF
D: NA
V: TRBV6-5
size: NA
J: TRBJ1-6

DNA: TGTGCCAGCAGCCAGATTATACGGGGGATCTCCTACAATGAGCAGTTCTTC
CDR3: CASSQIIRGISYNEQFF
D: NA
V: TRBV11-2
size: NA
J: TRBJ2-1

DNA: TGTGCCAGCACCCGCCGGACAGGGGGCCCGAAGAACACTGAAGCTTTCTTT
CDR3: CASTRRTGGPKNTEAFF
D: TRBD1
V: TRBV19
size: NA
J: TRBJ1-1

DNA: TGTGCCAGCAGTGAGAGGACAGGGGTCGGCTATGGCTACACCTTC
CDR3: CASSERTGVGYGYTF
D: TRBD1
V: TRBV6-1
size: NA
J: TRBJ1-2

DNA: TGTGCCAGCAGTTCCCAGGGGTTCCCCAATCAGCCCCAGCATTTT
CDR3: CASSSQGFPNQPQHF
D: NA
V: TRBV27
size: NA
J: TRBJ1-5

DNA: TGTGCCAGTCAGGGACAGGGGGCGTTTGGCTACACCTTC
CDR3: CASQGQGAFGYTF
D: TRBD1
V: TRBV6-4
size: NA
J: TRBJ1-2

DNA: TGCGCCAGCAGCTCGAATGGACTAGCGGGGACCGACAATGAGCAGTTCTTC
CDR3: CASSSNGLAGTDNEQFF
D: TRBD2
V: TRBV5-1
size: NA
J: TRBJ2-1

DNA: TGTGCCAGCAGCCCCTGGACTAGCGGGACCCACAATGAGCAGTTCTTC
CDR3: CASSPWTSGTHNEQFF
D: TRBD2
V: TRBV7-2
size: NA
J: TRBJ2-1

DNA: TGCGCCAGCAGCCAAGATTGGACAACCGTGGGTGAGCAGTTCTTC
CDR3: CASSQDWTTVGEQFF
D: NA
V: TRBV4-3
size: NA
J: TRBJ2-1

DNA: TGTGCCAGCAATCGGGACAGGGGTTGGAACACCATATATTTT
CDR3: CASNRDRGWNTIYF
D: TRBD1
V: TRBV6-5
size: NA
J: TRBJ1-3

DNA: TGTGCCAGCTCACCCTCCTATAATTCACCCCTCCACTTT
CDR3: CASSPSYNSPLHF
D: NA
V: TRBV18
size: once
J: TRBJ1-6

DNA: TGTGCCAGCAGCGTAGGGCGGGGGAACTACAATGAGCAGTTCTTC
CDR3: CASSVGRGNYNEQFF
D: TRBD2
V: TRBV9
size: NA
J: TRBJ2-1

DNA: TGTGCCAGCAGTTTAGGGGCCGTGGAGACCCAGTACTTC
CDR3: CASSLGAVETQYF
D: NA
V: TRBV12-3/TRBV12-4
size: once
J: TRBJ2-5

DNA: TGTGCCAGCAGCCAAGATCCAGACAGCTTCCAAGAGACCCAGTACTTC
CDR3: CASSQDPDSFQETQYF
D: NA
V: TRBV3-1/TRBV3-2
size: once
J: TRBJ2-5

DNA: TGTGCCAGCAGCTTAGTTTCGGGACAGGGGAGGAAGGGGCAGTACTTC
CDR3: CASSLVSGQGRKGQYF
D: TRBD1
V: TRBV7-2
size: once
J: TRBJ2-7

DNA: TGCGCCAGCAGTCGACAGCTCACTAATGAAAAACTGTTTTTT
CDR3: CASSRQLTNEKLFF
D: NA
V: TRBV4-1
size: once
J: TRBJ1-4

DNA: TGTGCCAGCAGTTCCCCCAGCGGGGGAGCGAACACCGGGGAGCTGTTTTTT
CDR3: CASSSPSGGANTGELFF
D: TRBD2
V: TRBV6-2/TRBV6-3
size: NA
J: TRBJ2-2

DNA: TGTGCCAGTTCCACCGGGACATCTATCCGGGGCCCTCAAGAGACCCAGTACTTC
CDR3: CASSTGTSIRGPQETQYF
D: NA
V: TRBV19
size: NA
J: TRBJ2-5

DNA: TGTGCCAGCAGTGTAGGTGGGAACACTGAAGCTTTCTTT
CDR3: CASSVGGNTEAFF
D: NA
V: TRBV2
size: NA
J: TRBJ1-1

DNA: TGTGCCAGCAGCTTAGCGATGGGGGGGCCCCTCACCGGGGAGCTGTTTTTT
CDR3: CASSLAMGGPLTGELFF
D: NA
V: TRBV7-9
size: NA
J: TRBJ2-2

DNA: TGCAGCGTTGCTTTGGATATCTCGGGAGATACGCAGTATTTT
CDR3: CSVALDISGDTQYF
D: NA
V: TRBV29-1
size: NA
J: TRBJ2-3

DNA: TGTGCCACTTCGGACAGAAGCTACGAGCAGTACTTC
CDR3: CATSDRSYEQYF
D: NA
V: TRBV6-5
size: NA
J: TRBJ2-7

DNA: TGTGCCAGCAGCCCTCAGGGGGGTGGCAATCAGCCCCAGCATTTT
CDR3: CASSPQGGGNQPQHF
D: TRBD1
V: TRBV7-2
size: NA
J: TRBJ1-5

DNA: TGTGCTCGGAGAGGAATGAACACTGAAGCTTTCTTT
CDR3: CARRGMNTEAFF
D: NA
V: TRBV30
size: NA
J: TRBJ1-1

DNA: TGTGCCAGCGCTTCCTCGACAGGGCGAACCGGGGAGCTGTTTTTT
CDR3: CASASSTGRTGELFF
D: TRBD1
V: TRBV2
size: NA
J: TRBJ2-2

DNA: TGTGCCAGTAGTAACCGGGACATGGCCCACTTC
CDR3: CASSNRDMAHF
D: NA
V: TRBV19
size: NA
J: TRBJ2-5

DNA: TGTGCCAGCAGTTTGGACCCCCTGTACGAGCAGTACTTC
CDR3: CASSLDPLYEQYF
D: NA
V: TRBV27
size: few
J: TRBJ2-7

DNA: TGTGCCAGCAGCTTAATCCGAACTGAAGCTTTCTTT
CDR3: CASSLIRTEAFF
D: NA
V: TRBV11-2
size: NA
J: TRBJ1-1

DNA: TGTGCCAGCAGCTTAGACCAAGGCCGTGAGCAGTTCTTC
CDR3: CASSLDQGREQFF
D: NA
V: TRBV7-6
size: few
J: TRBJ2-1

DNA: TGTGCCAGCAGCTTTGTGGCGGGGGAGCGGGGGCTCCTGGATGAGCAGTTCTTC
CDR3: CASSFVAGERGLLDEQFF
D: TRBD2
V: TRBV7-9
size: NA
J: TRBJ2-1

DNA: TGTGCCAGCAGTGAAGTGGCAGGGAAGAACATTCAGTACTTC
CDR3: CASSEVAGKNIQYF
D: NA
V: TRBV6-1
size: NA
J: TRBJ2-4

DNA: TGCAGCGCACAATCGTCCAGCGGGAACACTGAAGCTTTCTTT
CDR3: CSAQSSSGNTEAFF
D: NA
V: TRBV29-1
size: NA
J: TRBJ1-1

DNA: TGTGCCAGCAGCTCACAGAGTCACTATGGCTACACCTTC
CDR3: CASSSQSHYGYTF
D: NA
V: TRBV7-9
size: NA
J: TRBJ1-2

DNA: TGTGCCAGCACCGTGGGGCGTGAAGCTTTCTTT
CDR3: CASTVGREAFF
D: NA
V: TRBV12-3/TRBV12-4
size: once
J: TRBJ1-1

DNA: TGTGCCAGCAGCCAGACGAAAACGACCCAGTACTTC
CDR3: CASSQTKTTQYF
D: NA
V: TRBV7-6
size: NA
J: TRBJ2-5

DNA: TGTGCCTGGAGTAAGGCGGTTAATGAAAAACTGTTTTTT
CDR3: CAWSKAVNEKLFF
D: NA
V: TRBV30
size: NA
J: TRBJ1-4

DNA: TGTGCCACCAGCCCCGAGGACAGCTGGGGACATGGCTACACCTTC
CDR3: CATSPEDSWGHGYTF
D: NA
V: TRBV15
size: NA
J: TRBJ1-2

DNA: TGTGCCAGCAGCTTAGGGTCCGGGGGGTTTGGGCACTACGAGCAGTACTTC
CDR3: CASSLGSGGFGHYEQYF
D: TRBD2
V: TRBV11-2
size: NA
J: TRBJ2-7

DNA: TGTGCCAGCAGTTTAACGACCTCGGAGGGCACTGAAGCTTTCTTT
CDR3: CASSLTTSEGTEAFF
D: NA
V: TRBV6-6
size: NA
J: TRBJ1-1

DNA: TGCAGCGTCACTTTCCGGACAGACGGCGGCTACACCTTC
CDR3: CSVTFRTDGGYTF
D: NA
V: TRBV29-1
size: NA
J: TRBJ1-2

DNA: TGCAGCGTTGAAGAAGACGGCTTGAACTATGGCTACACCTTC
CDR3: CSVEEDGLNYGYTF
D: NA
V: TRBV29-1
size: NA
J: TRBJ1-2

DNA: TGCGCCAGCAGCCCCCTAGAAGGAGGGTACGAGCAGTACTTC
CDR3: CASSPLEGGYEQYF
D: NA
V: TRBV4-1
size: NA
J: TRBJ2-7

DNA: TGTGCCAGCGTAAATCCCGGGACAGGGGAAGAGACCCAGTACTTC
CDR3: CASVNPGTGEETQYF
D: TRBD1
V: TRBV5-6
size: NA
J: TRBJ2-5

DNA: TGCGCCAGCAGCCAAGGGCCGAGAGCTAACTATGGCTACACCTTC
CDR3: CASSQGPRANYGYTF
D: NA
V: TRBV4-1
size: NA
J: TRBJ1-2

DNA: TGCAGCGTTGGCGCAGGGAGATATGGCTACACCTTC
CDR3: CSVGAGRYGYTF
D: NA
V: TRBV29-1
size: NA
J: TRBJ1-2

DNA: TGCGCCAGCAGCCAAGTCCTTATAGAGCCCCAGCATTTT
CDR3: CASSQVLIEPQHF
D: NA
V: TRBV4-1
size: NA
J: TRBJ1-5

DNA: TGTGCCATCAGTGAGGCCGGTGACGAGCAGTACTTC
CDR3: CAISEAGDEQYF
D: NA
V: TRBV10-3
size: NA
J: TRBJ2-7

DNA: TGTGCCAGCAGTGAGGCTCGGACAGGAGCCGAAGCTTTCTTT
CDR3: CASSEARTGAEAFF
D: TRBD1
V: TRBV25-1
size: once
J: TRBJ1-1

DNA: TGCGCCAGCAGCAGCAGTGGGGGGGCAGGCTACGAGCAGTACTTC
CDR3: CASSSSGGAGYEQYF
D: NA
V: TRBV5-1
size: NA
J: TRBJ2-7

DNA: TGTGCCAGCAGCTCCTTGGGACAGCGGGCGTACAATGAGCAGTTCTTC
CDR3: CASSSLGQRAYNEQFF
D: NA
V: TRBV7-2
size: NA
J: TRBJ2-1

DNA: TGTGCCAGCAGCCGGAAAATTGGGGTGAACACTGAAGCTTTCTTT
CDR3: CASSRKIGVNTEAFF
D: NA
V: TRBV5-4
size: NA
J: TRBJ1-1

DNA: TGTGCCTGGAGCCCCGGGGGGGATGGCTACACCTTC
CDR3: CAWSPGGDGYTF
D: NA
V: TRBV30
size: once
J: TRBJ1-2